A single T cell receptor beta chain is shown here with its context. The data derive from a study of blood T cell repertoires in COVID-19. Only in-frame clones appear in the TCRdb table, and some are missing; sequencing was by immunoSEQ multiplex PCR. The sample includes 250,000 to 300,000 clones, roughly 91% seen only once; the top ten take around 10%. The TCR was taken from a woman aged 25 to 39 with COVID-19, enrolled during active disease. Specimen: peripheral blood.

CDR3 sequence (DNA): TGTGCCAGCAGCGCCCCGGGACAGGGAGCGCGGGCTTTCTTT. This sequence encodes CASSAPGQGARAFF. The rearrangement links TRBV11-2 to TRBJ1-1; 9 bases match TRBD1. The CDR3 sequence is 14 residues long. Germline CDR1 is SGHAT and CDR2 is FQNNGV. V shed 5 bases, J shed 11 bases, and the junction held 12 bases outside the gene matches.